Following are 18 T cell receptor beta chains from one sample sequenced in a study of shared clonotypes between healthy human individuals. TCRdb's table, derived via immunoSEQ multiplex PCR, lists solely in-frame clones and lacks some. In the table there are about 2.3 million clones, 85% to 95% of which are singletons. The specimen sequenced was naive CD4+ T cells from PBMCs. Subset indicated: CD45RA+ positively selected. Source of these receptors: a man aged 18 to 29 in good health. Some clones in this sample may be carry-over from other donors' samples.

V gene TRBV13 combines with J gene TRBJ2-3; D is uncertain. The V and J ends lost 5 bases and 0 bases respectively, with 15 bases between them. CDR3 length: 16 amino acids. Looked up from germline, CDR1 is PRHDT and CDR2 is FYEKMQ (reference sequence). CDR3 region: CASSHAPTRSTDTQYF. CDR3 coding DNA: TGTGCCAGCAGCCACGCTCCAACCAGAAGCACAGATACGCAGTATTTT.

The chain joins TRBV29-1 to TRBJ2-7; 8 bases match TRBD1. The germline gives CDR1 SQVTM, CDR2 ANQGSEA. J was trimmed by 4 bases and V by 6 bases; bases with no gene match: 11. The CDR3 is made up of 14 amino acids. This CDR3 reads CSVTPTGDMYEQYF. The CDR3, as DNA: TGCAGCGTGACCCCGACAGGGGATATGTACGAGCAGTACTTC.

The CDR3 here is CASSLVGDYNEQFF. CDR3 DNA sequence: TGCGCCAGCAGCTTGGTTGGGGACTACAATGAGCAGTTCTTC. The V gene is TRBV5-1, the J gene TRBJ2-1; D unclear. The germline V and J ends were trimmed by 0 bases and 3 bases, with 7 bases remaining between them. CDR3 size: 14 residues. Per the germline V gene, CDR1 is SGHRS and CDR2 is YFSETQ.

This clone was counted a single time. This chain joins TRBV28 and TRBJ2-3; 8 bases align to TRBD2. The CDR3 covers 14 residues. The J segment lost 2 bases and the V segment lost 9 bases, leaving 7 bases of the junction unmatched. The germline gives CDR1 MDHEN, CDR2 SYDVKM. The CDR3 DNA reads TGTGCCAGTTTAGAAGCGGGAGCCACAGATACGCAGTATTTT. It encodes CASLEAGATDTQYF.

This sequence joins TRBV11-2 and TRBJ1-5; 8 bases align to TRBD1. Germline CDR1 SGHAT, CDR2 FQNNGV. V gave up 7 bases and J gave up 0 bases; unmatched junction bases: 14. The CDR3 runs 18 residues. The CDR3 DNA sequence: TGTGCCAGCAATTATGCGGGACAGGTGGTGTATAGCAATCAGCCCCAGCATTTT. Its protein is CASNYAGQVVYSNQPQHF.

This chain connects TRBV5-1 to TRBJ2-5, with TRBD1 matching 7 bases. Per germline, CDR1 SGHRS and CDR2 YFSETQ. V lost 3 bases to trimming and J lost 5 bases; unmatched junction nucleotides: 7. The CDR3 is made up of 14 amino acids. DNA of the CDR3: TGCGCCAGCAGCTACGACAGGGTAGGGGAGACCCAGTACTTC. Translation: CASSYDRVGETQYF.

The chain combines TRBV6-1 with TRBJ2-1; D unclear. Germline CDR1 MNHNS, CDR2 SASEGT. V lost 5 bases, J lost 4 bases, and 12 bases lay in between. This CDR3 contains 14 residues. Here the CDR3 DNA reads TGTGCCAGCAGTCGCATCGGCAGGTACAATGAGCAGTTCTTC. Translating it yields CASSRIGRYNEQFF.

The CDR3 DNA reads as TGCGCCAGCAGCTTGGCGGGGCTAGCGGGAGGGGAGCAGTTCTTC. Translated, it gives CASSLAGLAGGEQFF. The V and J genes are TRBV5-1 and TRBJ2-1, with 12 bases matching TRBD2. Germline V gene data show CDR1 as SGHRS and CDR2 as YFSETQ. After removal of 0 bases from V and 10 bases from J, the junction contained 5 bases not matched to a gene. The CDR3 has 15 residues.

The CDR3 DNA sequence: TGTGCCAGCAGCCCGCCGGAGGCTAATGAAAAACTGTTTTTT. Translation gives CASSPPEANEKLFF. The rearrangement uses TRBV13 and TRBJ1-4; D is unclear. V was pared by 5 bases and J by 3 bases, with 10 bases between. Germline V gives CDR1 PRHDT, CDR2 FYEKMQ (reference sequence). This CDR3 spans 14 amino acids. The variable domain in full, with the rest retrieved from reference TRBV13 and TRBJ1-4, is AAGVIQSPRHLIKEKRETATLKCYPIPRHDTVYWYQQGPGQDPQFLISFYEKMQSDKGSIPDRFSAQQFSDYHSELNMSSLELGDSALYFCASSPPEANEKLFFGSGTQLSVL.

The chain combines TRBV7-9 with TRBJ1-3; D remains unclear. V lost 2 bases to trimming and J lost 0 bases, with 8 bases between them. The CDR3 is 15 amino acids. Germline V gene lookup returns CDR1 SEHNR and CDR2 FQNEAQ (reference sequence). The CDR3: CASSLLGLSGNTIYF. CDR3 DNA: TGTGCCAGCAGCTTACTCGGTCTCTCTGGAAACACCATATATTTT.

V is TRBV28 and J is TRBJ1-2; 8 nucleotides line up with TRBD1. This CDR3 spans 17 amino acids. V trimming: 0 bases; J trimming: 4 bases; junction bases outside the gene matches: 10. Germline CDR1 MDHEN, CDR2 SYDVKM. CDR3 region: CASSLWETGVTSYGYTF. The CDR3 nucleotides read TGTGCCAGCAGTTTATGGGAGACAGGGGTCACAAGCTATGGCTACACCTTC.

With regard to this clone: This sample also contains other DNA sequences that code for the same CDR3. This chain joins TRBV6-5 and TRBJ2-5; tentative D call: TRBD2 (6 bases). This CDR3 is 14 amino acids long. Trimming removed 0 bases at V and 1 base at J, with 6 bases between. Germline-derived CDR1 and CDR2 are MNHEY and SVGAGI. This CDR3 reads CASSYSRGQETQYF. CDR3 coding DNA: TGTGCCAGCAGTTACTCGCGGGGCCAAGAGACCCAGTACTTC.

The chain has TRBV28 and TRBJ1-4; TRBD1 is a possible D gene (6 bases). V was trimmed by 6 bases and J by 4 bases, leaving 27 bases between them. The CDR3 has 19 residues. Germline V CDR1 and CDR2: MDHEN, SYDVKM. The CDR3 DNA reads as TGTGCCAGCAGCCCCACCCTGGGGGGTCAGGGAGGGGGTAATGAAAAACTGTTTTTT. This sequence encodes CASSPTLGGQGGGNEKLFF.

The V and J genes are TRBV28 and TRBJ1-1; a possible D gene is TRBD1 (5 bases). Germline V gene data show CDR1 as MDHEN and CDR2 as SYDVKM. This CDR3 is 14 amino acids long. V lost 1 base and J 10 bases, leaving 16 bases between the germline ends. The CDR3 sequence is CASSLLDSSVGAFF. The CDR3 region has the DNA TGTGCCAGCAGTTTATTAGACAGTTCCGTCGGAGCTTTCTTT.

The V gene is TRBV6-5, the J gene TRBJ2-1; 11 positions agree with TRBD2. CDR3 length: 15 residues. With V trimmed by 2 bases and J by 14 bases, 11 bases remained unmatched. Germline V CDR1 and CDR2: MNHEY, SVGAGI. The CDR3 protein is CASSYAGTSGRGEFF. The DNA of the CDR3 is TGTGCCAGCAGTTACGCCGGGACTAGCGGACGGGGGGAGTTCTTC.

A single count supports this clone. The chain couples TRBV5-4 to TRBJ2-5, with 10 nucleotides matching TRBD2. CDR1 and CDR2 from the germline V gene are SGHNT and YYREEE (reference sequence). Unmatched junction bases numbered 8, after V lost 4 bases and J lost 5 bases. This CDR3 is built from 15 residues. The CDR3 DNA follows: TGTGCCAGCAGCCAGAGCGGGAGGGAGAGGGAGACCCAGTACTTC. Amino acid sequence: CASSQSGRERETQYF.

This clone occurred a few times. The V gene is TRBV13, the J gene TRBJ1-2; TRBD1 agrees at 10 bases. This CDR3 has 15 residues. Germline trimming cut 5 bases from V and 6 bases from J; bases unmatched to any gene: 9. Germline V gives CDR1 PRHDT, CDR2 FYEKMQ (reference sequence). The CDR3 is CASSPQGQGIHGYTF. The CDR3 DNA sequence: TGTGCCAGCAGCCCGCAGGGACAGGGGATCCATGGCTACACCTTC.

V usage is TRBV10-1 and J usage is TRBJ2-3; D gene uncertain. V dropped 2 bases and J dropped 3 bases, with 6 bases sitting between them. This CDR3 is 13 amino acids long. CDR1 is WNHNN, CDR2 SYGVQD, per germline (reference sequence). The chain's CDR3 is CASSEVVTDTQYF. The CDR3, as DNA: TGCGCCAGCAGTGAGGTAGTTACAGATACGCAGTATTTT.